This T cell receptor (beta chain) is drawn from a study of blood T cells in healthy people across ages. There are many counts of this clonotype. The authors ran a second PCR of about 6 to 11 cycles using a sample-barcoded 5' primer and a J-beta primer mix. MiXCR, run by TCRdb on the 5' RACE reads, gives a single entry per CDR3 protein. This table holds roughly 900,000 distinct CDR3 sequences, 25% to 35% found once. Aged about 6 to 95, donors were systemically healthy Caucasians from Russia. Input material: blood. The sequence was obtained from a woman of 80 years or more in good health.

CDR3 in amino acids: CASSYRPQVQFYEQYF. The CDR3 nucleotides are TGTGCCAGCAGTTATCGCCCACAGGTCCAATTCTACGAGCAGTACTTC. The V and J genes are TRBV6-5 and TRBJ2-7, with a possible D match to TRBD1 (5 bases). Trimming cost V 3 bases and J 3 bases, with 18 bases left between them. Germline V lookup: CDR1 MNHEY, CDR2 SVGAGI. This CDR3 contains 16 residues.